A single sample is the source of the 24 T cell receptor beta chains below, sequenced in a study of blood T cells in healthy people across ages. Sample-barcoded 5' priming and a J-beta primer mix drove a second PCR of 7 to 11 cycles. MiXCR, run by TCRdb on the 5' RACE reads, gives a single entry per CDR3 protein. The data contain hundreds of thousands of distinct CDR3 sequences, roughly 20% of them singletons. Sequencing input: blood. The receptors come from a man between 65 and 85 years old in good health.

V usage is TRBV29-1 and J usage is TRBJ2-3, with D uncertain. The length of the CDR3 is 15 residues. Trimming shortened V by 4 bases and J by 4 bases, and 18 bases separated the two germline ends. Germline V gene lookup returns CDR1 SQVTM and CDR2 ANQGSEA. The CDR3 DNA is TGCAGCGTTGTGCTCGCGGCAAAACGGGCAGATACGCAGTATTTT. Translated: CSVVLAAKRADTQYF.

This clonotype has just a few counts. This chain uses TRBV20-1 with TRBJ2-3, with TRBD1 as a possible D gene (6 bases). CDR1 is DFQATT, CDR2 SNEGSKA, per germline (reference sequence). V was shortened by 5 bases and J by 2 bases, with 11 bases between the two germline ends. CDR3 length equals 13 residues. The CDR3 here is CSAPQGYTDTQYF. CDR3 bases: TGCAGTGCTCCACAGGGCTACACAGATACGCAGTATTTT.

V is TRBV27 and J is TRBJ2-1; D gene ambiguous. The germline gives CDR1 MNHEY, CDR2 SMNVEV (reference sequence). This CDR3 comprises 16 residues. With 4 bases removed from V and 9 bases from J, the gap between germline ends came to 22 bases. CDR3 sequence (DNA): TGTGCCAGCAGTTCCCCTGCCTCGGCAGTTAGAGGTGAGCAGTTCTTC. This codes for CASSSPASAVRGEQFF.

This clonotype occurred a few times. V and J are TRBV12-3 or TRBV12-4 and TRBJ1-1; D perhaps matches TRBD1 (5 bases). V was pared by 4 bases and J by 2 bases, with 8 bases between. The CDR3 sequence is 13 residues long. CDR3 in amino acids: CASSWGTNTEAFF. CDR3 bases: TGTGCCAGCAGTTGGGGGACCAACACTGAAGCTTTCTTT.

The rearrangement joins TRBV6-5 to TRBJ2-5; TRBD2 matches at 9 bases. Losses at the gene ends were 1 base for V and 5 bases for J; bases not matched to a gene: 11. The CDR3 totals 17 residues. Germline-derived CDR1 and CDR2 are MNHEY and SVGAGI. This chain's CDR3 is CASSYYRGGARGETQYF. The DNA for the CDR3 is TGTGCCAGCAGTTACTATCGCGGGGGGGCCCGTGGTGAGACCCAGTACTTC.

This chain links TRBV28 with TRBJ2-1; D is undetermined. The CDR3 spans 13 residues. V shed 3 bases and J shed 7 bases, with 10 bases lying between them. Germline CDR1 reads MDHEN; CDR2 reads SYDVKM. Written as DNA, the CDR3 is TGTGCCAGCAGTTTTACGGGCTGGAATGAGCAGTTCTTC. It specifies CASSFTGWNEQFF.

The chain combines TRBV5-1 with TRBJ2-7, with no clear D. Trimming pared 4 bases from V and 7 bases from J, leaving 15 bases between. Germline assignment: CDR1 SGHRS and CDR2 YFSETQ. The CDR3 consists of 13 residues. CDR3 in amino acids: CASSPTPIGEQYV. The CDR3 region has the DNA TGCGCCAGCAGCCCGACTCCTATCGGGGAGCAGTACGTC.

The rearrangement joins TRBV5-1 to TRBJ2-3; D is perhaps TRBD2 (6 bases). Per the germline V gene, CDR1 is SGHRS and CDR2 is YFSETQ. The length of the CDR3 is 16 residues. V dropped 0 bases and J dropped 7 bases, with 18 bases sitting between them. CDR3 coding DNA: TGCGCCAGCAGCTTGGTCCCAGGGACTTCAACAAATACGCAGTATTTT. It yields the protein CASSLVPGTSTNTQYF.

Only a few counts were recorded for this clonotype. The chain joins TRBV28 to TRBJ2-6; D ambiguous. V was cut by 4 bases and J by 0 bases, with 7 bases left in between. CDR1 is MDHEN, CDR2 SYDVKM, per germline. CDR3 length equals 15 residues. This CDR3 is CASSSRRSGANVLTF. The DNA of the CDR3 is TGTGCCAGCAGTTCCAGGCGCTCTGGGGCCAACGTCCTGACTTTC.

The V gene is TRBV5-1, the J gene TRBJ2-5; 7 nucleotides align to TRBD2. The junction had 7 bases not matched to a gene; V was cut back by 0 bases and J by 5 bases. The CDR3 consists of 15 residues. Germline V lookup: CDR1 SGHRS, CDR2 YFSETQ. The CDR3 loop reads CASSLETSERETQYF. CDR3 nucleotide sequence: TGCGCCAGCAGCTTGGAAACTAGCGAACGGGAGACCCAGTACTTC.

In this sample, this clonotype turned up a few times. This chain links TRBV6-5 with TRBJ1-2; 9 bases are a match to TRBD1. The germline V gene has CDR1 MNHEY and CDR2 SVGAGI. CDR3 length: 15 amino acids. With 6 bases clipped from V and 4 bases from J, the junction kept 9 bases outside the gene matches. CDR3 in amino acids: CASRSGGQGTYGYTF. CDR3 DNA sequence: TGTGCCAGCAGGTCTGGGGGACAGGGCACCTATGGCTACACCTTC.

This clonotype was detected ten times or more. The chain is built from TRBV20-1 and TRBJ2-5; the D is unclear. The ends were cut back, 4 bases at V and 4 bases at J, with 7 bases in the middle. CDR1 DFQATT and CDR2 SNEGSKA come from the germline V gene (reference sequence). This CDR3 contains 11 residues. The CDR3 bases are TGCAGTGCTACCCCCCGAGAGACCCAGTACTTC. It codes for CSATPRETQYF.

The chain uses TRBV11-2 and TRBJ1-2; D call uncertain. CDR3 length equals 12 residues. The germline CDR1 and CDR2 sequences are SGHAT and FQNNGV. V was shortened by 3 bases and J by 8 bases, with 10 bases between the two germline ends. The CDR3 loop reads CASSFSLGGYTF. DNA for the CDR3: TGTGCCAGCAGCTTCTCTTTGGGAGGCTACACCTTC.

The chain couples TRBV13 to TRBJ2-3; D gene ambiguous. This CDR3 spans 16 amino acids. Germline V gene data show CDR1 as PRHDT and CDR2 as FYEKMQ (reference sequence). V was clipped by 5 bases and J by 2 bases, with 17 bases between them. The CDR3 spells CASSREGGDDTDTQYF. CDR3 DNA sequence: TGTGCCAGCAGCCGCGAAGGTGGGGATGACACAGATACGCAGTATTTT.

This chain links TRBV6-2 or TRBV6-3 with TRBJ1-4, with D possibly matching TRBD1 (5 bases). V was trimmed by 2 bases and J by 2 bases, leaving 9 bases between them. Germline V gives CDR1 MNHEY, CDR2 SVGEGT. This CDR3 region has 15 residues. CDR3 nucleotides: TGTGCCAGCAGTTACCTGGGGACTACTAATGAAAAACTGTTTTTT. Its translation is CASSYLGTTNEKLFF.

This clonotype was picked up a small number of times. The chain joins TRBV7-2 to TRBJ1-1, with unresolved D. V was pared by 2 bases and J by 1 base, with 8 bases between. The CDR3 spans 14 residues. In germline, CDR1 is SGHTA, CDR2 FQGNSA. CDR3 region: CASSLFHSNTEAFF. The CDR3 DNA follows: TGTGCCAGCAGCTTATTCCACTCGAACACTGAAGCTTTCTTT. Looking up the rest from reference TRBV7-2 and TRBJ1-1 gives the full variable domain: GAGVSQSPSNKVTEKGKDVELRCDPISGHTALYWYRQSLGQGLEFLIYFQGNSAPDKSGLPSDRFSAERTGGSVSTLTIQRTQQEDSAVYLCASSLFHSNTEAFFGQGTRLTVV.

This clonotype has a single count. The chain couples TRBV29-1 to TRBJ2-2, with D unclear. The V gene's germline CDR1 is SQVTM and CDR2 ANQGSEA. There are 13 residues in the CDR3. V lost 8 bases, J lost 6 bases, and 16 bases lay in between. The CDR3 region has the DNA TGCAGCTTTGCCGGGTCTGAGGCCGGGGAGCTGTTTTTT. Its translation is CSFAGSEAGELFF.

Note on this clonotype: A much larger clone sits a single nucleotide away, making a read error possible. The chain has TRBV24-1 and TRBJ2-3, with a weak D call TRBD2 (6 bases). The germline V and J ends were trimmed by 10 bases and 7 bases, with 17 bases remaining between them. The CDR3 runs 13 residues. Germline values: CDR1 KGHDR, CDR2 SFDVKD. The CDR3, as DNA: TGTGCCACACAGCCCGCTAGCGTCCATACGCAGTATTTT. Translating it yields CATQPASVHTQYF.

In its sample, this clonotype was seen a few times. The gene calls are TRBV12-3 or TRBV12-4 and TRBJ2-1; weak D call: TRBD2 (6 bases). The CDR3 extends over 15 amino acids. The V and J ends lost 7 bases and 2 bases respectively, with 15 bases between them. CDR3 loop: CASTLTGEPYNEQFF. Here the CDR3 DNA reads TGTGCCAGCACCCTCACGGGGGAACCCTACAATGAGCAGTTCTTC.

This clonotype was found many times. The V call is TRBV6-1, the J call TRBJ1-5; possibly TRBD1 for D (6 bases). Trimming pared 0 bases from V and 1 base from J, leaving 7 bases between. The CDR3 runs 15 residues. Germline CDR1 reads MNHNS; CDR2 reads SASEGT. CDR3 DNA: TGTGCCAGCAGTGAAGCGGGGGGCAGCAATCAGCCCCAGCATTTT. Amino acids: CASSEAGGSNQPQHF.

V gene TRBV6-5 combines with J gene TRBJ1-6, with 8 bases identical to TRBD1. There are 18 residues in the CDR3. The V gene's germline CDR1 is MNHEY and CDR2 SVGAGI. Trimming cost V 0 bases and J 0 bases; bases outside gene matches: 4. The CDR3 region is CASSYSRDRGSYNSPLHF. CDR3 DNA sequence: TGTGCCAGCAGTTACTCGAGAGACAGGGGCTCCTATAATTCACCCCTCCACTTT.

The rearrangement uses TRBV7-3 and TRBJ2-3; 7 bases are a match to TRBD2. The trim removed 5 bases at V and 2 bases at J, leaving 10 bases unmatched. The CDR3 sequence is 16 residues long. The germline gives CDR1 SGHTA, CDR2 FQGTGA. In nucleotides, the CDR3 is TGTGCCAGCAGCCCTTCGACTAGCCATCCCACAGATACGCAGTATTTT. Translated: CASSPSTSHPTDTQYF.

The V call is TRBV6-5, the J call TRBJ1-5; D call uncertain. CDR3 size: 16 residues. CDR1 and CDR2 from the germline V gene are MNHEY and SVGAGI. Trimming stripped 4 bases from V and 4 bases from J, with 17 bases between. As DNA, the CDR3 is TGTGCCAGCAGTTTTTGGCCCACTGGCCGTAATCAGCCCCAGCATTTT. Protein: CASSFWPTGRNQPQHF.

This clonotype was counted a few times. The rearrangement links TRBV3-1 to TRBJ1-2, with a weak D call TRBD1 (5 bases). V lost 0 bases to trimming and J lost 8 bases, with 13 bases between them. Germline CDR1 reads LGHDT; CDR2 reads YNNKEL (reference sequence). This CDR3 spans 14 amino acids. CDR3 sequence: CASSQERGAKGYTF. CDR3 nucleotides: TGTGCCAGCAGCCAAGAACGAGGGGCAAAGGGCTACACCTTC.